This T cell receptor (beta chain) was recorded in a study of OX40 agonist ivuxolimab in advanced cancers. Background on the study: The treatment was a fully human IgG2 OX40 agonist, ivuxolimab. Each dose-escalation patient presented with hepatocellular carcinoma, melanoma, renal cell or head and neck cancer. Partial response was recorded in three patients: one hepatocellular carcinoma and two cutaneous melanoma cases. Overall study findings and caveats: Among T cells, CD8+ cells averaged more expanded clones than CD4+ cells.

Generated by immunoSEQ multiplex PCR, the TCRdb table keeps only in-frame clones and is missing some. The sample carries tens of thousands of clones, 85% to 95% recorded once. Regarding this clone: Antigen unknown.

V lost 6 bases and J lost 2, with 15 bases in between. CDR3 length: 15 amino acids. CDR1 MGHRA and CDR2 YSYEKL come from the germline V gene. The receptor's source is an adult with an advanced solid tumor such as melanoma, head and neck, liver or kidney cancer. This chain links TRBV4-1 with TRBJ2-3; tentative D call: TRBD2 (5 bases). The source was CD4+ or CD8+ T cells sorted from blood, collected in a trial of the OX40 agonist ivuxolimab. CDR3 sequence reads: CASRLYPGNTDTQYF. The DNA for the CDR3 is TGCGCCAGCAGACTGTACCCGGGGAACACAGATACGCAGTATTTT.